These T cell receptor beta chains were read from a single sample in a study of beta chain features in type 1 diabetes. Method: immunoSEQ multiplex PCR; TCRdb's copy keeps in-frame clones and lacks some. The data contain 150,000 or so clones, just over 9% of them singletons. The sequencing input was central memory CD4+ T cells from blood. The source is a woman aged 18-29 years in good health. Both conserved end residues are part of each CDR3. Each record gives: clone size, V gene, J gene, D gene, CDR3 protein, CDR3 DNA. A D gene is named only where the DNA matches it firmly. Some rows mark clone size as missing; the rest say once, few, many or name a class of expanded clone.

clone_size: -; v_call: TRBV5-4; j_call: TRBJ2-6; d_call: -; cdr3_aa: CASSPPQAGANVLTF; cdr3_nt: TGTGCCAGCAGCCCACCCCAGGCCGGGGCCAACGTCCTGACTTTC
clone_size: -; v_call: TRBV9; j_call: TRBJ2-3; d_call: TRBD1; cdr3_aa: CASSAEGARWDTQYF; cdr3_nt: TGTGCCAGCAGCGCCGAGGGGGCTAGATGGGATACGCAGTATTTT
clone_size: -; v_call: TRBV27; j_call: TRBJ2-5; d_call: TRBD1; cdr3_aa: CASSKSTGVETQYF; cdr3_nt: TGTGCCAGCAGCAAATCGACAGGGGTCGAGACCCAGTACTTC
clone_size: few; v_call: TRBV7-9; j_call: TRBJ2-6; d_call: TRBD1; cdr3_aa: CASSLGDSGTGANVLTF; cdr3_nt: TGTGCCAGCAGCTTAGGGGACAGTGGAACTGGGGCCAACGTCCTGACTTTC
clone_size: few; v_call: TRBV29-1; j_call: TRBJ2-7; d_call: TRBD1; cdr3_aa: CSVMGTGAYEQYF; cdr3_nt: TGCAGCGTCATGGGGACAGGGGCCTACGAGCAGTACTTC
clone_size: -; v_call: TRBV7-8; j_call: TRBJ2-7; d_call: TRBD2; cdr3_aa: CASSLLAVGYEQYF; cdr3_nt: TGTGCCAGCAGCTTACTAGCGGTCGGCTACGAGCAGTACTTC
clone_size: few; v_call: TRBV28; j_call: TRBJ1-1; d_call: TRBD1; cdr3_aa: CASRGYSDREAFF; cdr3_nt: TGTGCCAGCAGGGGCTACTCGGACAGGGAAGCTTTCTTT
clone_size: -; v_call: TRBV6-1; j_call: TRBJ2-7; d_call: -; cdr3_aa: CASSGSRVEQYF; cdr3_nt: TGTGCCAGCAGCGGGAGCCGCGTCGAGCAGTACTTC
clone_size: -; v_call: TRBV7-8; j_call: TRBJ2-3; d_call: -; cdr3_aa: CASSFSQLGGTDTQYF; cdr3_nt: TGTGCCAGCAGCTTTTCCCAACTCGGAGGCACAGATACGCAGTATTTT
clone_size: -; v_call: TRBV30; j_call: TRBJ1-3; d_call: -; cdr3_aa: CAWGKGLSGNTIYF; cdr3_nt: TGTGCCTGGGGGAAGGGGCTCTCTGGAAACACCATATATTTT
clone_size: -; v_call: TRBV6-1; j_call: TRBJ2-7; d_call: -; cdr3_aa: CASTDRTSYEQYF; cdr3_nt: TGTGCCAGCACAGACAGGACCTCCTACGAGCAGTACTTC
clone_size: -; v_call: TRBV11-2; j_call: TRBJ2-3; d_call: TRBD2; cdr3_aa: CASSLLAGGETDTQYF; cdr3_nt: TGTGCCAGCAGCTTACTAGCGGGAGGGGAAACAGATACGCAGTATTTT
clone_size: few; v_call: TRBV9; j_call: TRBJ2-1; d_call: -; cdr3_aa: CASSVGTSSYNEQFF; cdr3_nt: TGTGCCAGCAGCGTAGGGACAAGCTCCTACAATGAGCAGTTCTTC
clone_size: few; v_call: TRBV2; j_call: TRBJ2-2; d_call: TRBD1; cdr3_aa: CAGQGSLSGELFF; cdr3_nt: TGTGCCGGACAGGGGAGTTTGAGCGGGGAGCTGTTTTTT
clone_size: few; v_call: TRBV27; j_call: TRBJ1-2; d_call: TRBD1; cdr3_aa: CASSLRTGSNYGYTF; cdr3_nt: TGTGCCAGCAGTCTACGGACAGGCTCTAACTATGGCTACACCTTC
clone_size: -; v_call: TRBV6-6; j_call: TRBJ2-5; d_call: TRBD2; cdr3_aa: CASSDPAGETQYF; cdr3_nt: TGTGCCAGCAGTGACCCAGCGGGGGAGACCCAGTACTTC
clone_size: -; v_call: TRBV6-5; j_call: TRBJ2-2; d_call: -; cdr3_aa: CASRVDTGELFF; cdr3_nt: TGTGCCAGCCGGGTAGACACCGGGGAGCTGTTTTTT
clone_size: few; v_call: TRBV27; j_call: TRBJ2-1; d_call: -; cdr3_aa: CASSSQKTGSHNEQFF; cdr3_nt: TGTGCCAGCAGTTCACAAAAGACAGGTTCCCACAATGAGCAGTTCTTC
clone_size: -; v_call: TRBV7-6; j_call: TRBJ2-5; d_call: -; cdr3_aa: CASSRDPGEETQYF; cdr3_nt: TGTGCCAGCAGCCGAGACCCGGGGGAAGAGACCCAGTACTTC
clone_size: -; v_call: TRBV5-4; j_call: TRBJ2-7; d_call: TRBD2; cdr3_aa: CASSLRTSGKREQYF; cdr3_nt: TGTGCCAGCAGCTTGCGGACTAGCGGGAAACGGGAGCAGTACTTC
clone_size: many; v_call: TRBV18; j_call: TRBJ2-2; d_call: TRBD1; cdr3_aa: CASSPGTGVRTGELFF; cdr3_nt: TGTGCCAGCTCACCTGGGACAGGGGTGCGCACCGGGGAGCTGTTTTTT
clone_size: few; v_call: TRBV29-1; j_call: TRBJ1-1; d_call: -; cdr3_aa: CSAVRGTPVTEAFF; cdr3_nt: TGCAGCGCGGTAAGGGGGACCCCGGTCACTGAAGCTTTCTTT